This TCR beta chain was recovered during a study of T cell clonotyping in hematopoietic cell transplantation. The data were produced by immunoSEQ multiplex PCR, yet TCRdb's version contains in-frame clones alone and is incomplete. The data hold fewer than 8,000 clones, with approximately 94% observed a single time. Study-wide findings and caveats: Higher Inverse Simpson Index values in graft donor and pretransplant recipient predicted broader posttransplant TCR diversity.

Comment on this clone: Its target is not known.

V was pared by 0 bases and J by 6 bases, with 24 bases between. CDR1 MGHRA and CDR2 YSYEKL come from the germline V gene. The CDR3 consists of 19 residues. Sequences were derived from peripheral blood mononuclear cells, sampled 30 days after allogeneic stem cell transplant. This TCR came from a male patient over 55 who had an allogeneic stem cell transplant from an unrelated donor, so T cells may come from the graft donor. Some clones in this sample may be carry-over from other donors' samples. The chain employs TRBV4-1 and TRBJ1-5, with a possible D match to TRBD1 (6 bases). The CDR3 DNA reads as TGCGCCAGCAGCCAAGAGGGCTATCGGGACGGGGGGCTAGGTCAGCCCCAGCATTTT. Its translation is CASSQEGYRDGGLGQPQHF.